These T cell receptor beta chains were read from a single sample in a study of T cells in Graves' hyperthyroidism and ophthalmopathy. TCRdb reprocessed the multiplex PCR reads with MiXCR, giving one entry per CDR3 protein. The sample carries about 600,000 distinct CDR3 sequences, 13% to 15% recorded once. Sequences were obtained from blood. The receptors derive from a young woman with Graves' ophthalmopathy. Each CDR3 is given with its conserved first and last residue. Expanded clones are given a class, and other clones once, few, many or no size at all.

clone size	V gene	CDR3 protein
-	TRBV6-2/TRBV6-3	CASTQGSGYTF
-	TRBV2	CATSDEGGLAGTGELFF
many	TRBV28	CASSPTSGGSYNEQFF
-	TRBV4-1	CASSQGGGPFATNEKLFF
many	TRBV7-8	CASSLTGPPIYEQYF
many	TRBV20-1	CSASPDRDLGTYTEAFF
-	TRBV4-1	CASRRFLRGNTEAFF
-	TRBV28	CASSPGLAANNEQFF
many	TRBV2	CASRLGSSNQPQHF
many	TRBV18	CASSPGRGPEAFF
many	TRBV7-8	CASSLGQGVNSPLHF
few	TRBV27	CASSLLPPYFSGGIRANYGYTF
-	TRBV2	CASSEGDTSYEQYF
-	TRBV7-9	CASSLVRTATNTGELFF
many	TRBV24-1	CATSDLTGEAFF
many	TRBV28	CASSPIAGSTDTQYF
many	TRBV4-1	CASSPPDGNEQYF
many	TRBV28	CASSPGTVYNEQFF
-	TRBV7-9	CASSLRQVTGASGNTIYF
many	TRBV14	CASSRDRSLTMGNEQFF
-	TRBV6-1	CASSPTGTSGENEQFF
-	TRBV6-2/TRBV6-3	CASSLLAGGPVGELFF
few	TRBV20-1	CSADGISEQPQHF
many	TRBV2	CASKDQGKTHF
many	TRBV11-2	CASSSGLAGAEQYF
-	TRBV20-1	CSVSGVPGEQYF
-	TRBV5-1	CASSQSAGSYNEQFF
-	TRBV7-8	CASSPGLYAYGYTF